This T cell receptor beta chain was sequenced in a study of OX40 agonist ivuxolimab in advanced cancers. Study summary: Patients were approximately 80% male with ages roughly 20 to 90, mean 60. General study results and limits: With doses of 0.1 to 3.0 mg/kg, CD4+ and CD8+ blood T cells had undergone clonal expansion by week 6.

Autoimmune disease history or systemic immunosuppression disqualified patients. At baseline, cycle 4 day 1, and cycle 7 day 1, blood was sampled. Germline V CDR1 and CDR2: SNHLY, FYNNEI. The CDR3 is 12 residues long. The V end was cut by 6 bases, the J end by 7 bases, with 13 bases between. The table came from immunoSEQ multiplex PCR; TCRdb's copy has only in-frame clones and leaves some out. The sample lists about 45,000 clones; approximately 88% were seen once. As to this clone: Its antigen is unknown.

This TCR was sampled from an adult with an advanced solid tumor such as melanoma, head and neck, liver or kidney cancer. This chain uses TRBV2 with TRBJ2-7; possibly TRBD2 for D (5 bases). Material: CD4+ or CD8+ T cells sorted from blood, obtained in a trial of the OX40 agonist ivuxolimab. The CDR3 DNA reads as TGTGCCAGCAGGCACCCGGGGTGGGAGCAGTACTTC. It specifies CASRHPGWEQYF.